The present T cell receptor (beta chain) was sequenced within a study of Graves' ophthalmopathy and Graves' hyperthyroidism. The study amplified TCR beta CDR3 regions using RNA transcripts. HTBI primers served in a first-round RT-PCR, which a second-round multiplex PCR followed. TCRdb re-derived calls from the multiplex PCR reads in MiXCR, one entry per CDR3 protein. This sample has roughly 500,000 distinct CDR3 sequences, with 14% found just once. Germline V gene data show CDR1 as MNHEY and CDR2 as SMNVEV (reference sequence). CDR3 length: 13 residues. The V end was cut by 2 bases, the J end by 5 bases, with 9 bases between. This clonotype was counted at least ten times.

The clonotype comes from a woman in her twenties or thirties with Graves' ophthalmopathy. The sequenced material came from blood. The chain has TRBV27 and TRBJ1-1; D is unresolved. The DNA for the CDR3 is TGTGCCAGCAGTTTAGGGGTTGGAACTGAAGCTTTCTTT. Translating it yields CASSLGVGTEAFF.